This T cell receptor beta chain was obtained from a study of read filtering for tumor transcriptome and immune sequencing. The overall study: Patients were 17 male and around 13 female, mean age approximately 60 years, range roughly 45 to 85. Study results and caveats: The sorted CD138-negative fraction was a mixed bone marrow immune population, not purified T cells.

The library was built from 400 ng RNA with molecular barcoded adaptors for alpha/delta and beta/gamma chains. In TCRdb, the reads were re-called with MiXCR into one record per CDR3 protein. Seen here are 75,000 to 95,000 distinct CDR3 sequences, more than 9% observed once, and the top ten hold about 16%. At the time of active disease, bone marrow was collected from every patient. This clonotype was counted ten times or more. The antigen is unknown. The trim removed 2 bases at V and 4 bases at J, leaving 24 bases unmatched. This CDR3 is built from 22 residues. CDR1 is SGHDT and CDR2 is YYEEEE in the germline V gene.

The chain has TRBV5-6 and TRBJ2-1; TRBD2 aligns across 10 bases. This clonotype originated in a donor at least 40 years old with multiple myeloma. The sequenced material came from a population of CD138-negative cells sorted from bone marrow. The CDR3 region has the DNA TGTGCCAGCAGCTTATTCCTAGCGGGAGCTCTGGGGAAGGGGCGGTCGTACAATGAGCAGTTCTTC. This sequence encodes CASSLFLAGALGKGRSYNEQFF.